This TCR beta chain was obtained from a study of T cells in Graves' hyperthyroidism and ophthalmopathy. The study, taken as a whole, reports: Through a model of 13 V-J features, ophthalmopathy was separated from stable hyperthyroidism.

Using RNA transcripts as the source, TCR beta CDR3 regions were amplified. First-round RT-PCR targeting the TCR CDR3 was performed with the HTBI primer set. One entry per CDR3 protein, called by TCRdb with MiXCR from the multiplex PCR reads. This sample has hundreds of thousands of distinct CDR3 sequences, with more than 30% found just once. This clonotype has ten or more counts. Its antigen is currently unknown. Sequencing input: blood. The sequence derives from a man between 18 and 29 years old with Graves' hyperthyroidism.

CDR3 DNA: TGCAGTGCCACTAGCGACGGATACGAGCAGTACTTC. Its translation is CSATSDGYEQYF. V gene TRBV20-1 combines with J gene TRBJ2-7; 7 positions agree with TRBD2. J gave up 4 bases and V 6 bases, and 6 bases lay outside the gene matches. The CDR3 totals 12 residues. The V gene's germline CDR1 is DFQATT and CDR2 SNEGSKA (reference sequence).